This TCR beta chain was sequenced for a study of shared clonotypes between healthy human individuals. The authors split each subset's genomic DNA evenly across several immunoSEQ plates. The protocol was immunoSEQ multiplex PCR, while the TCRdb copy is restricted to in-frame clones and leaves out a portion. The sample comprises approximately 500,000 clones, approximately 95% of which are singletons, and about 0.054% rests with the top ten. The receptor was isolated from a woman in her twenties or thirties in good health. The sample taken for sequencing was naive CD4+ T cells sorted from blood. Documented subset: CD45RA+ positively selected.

This CDR3 is CASSGLTGGIGEKLFF. CDR3 bases: TGCGCCAGCAGCGGCCTTACAGGGGGAATAGGCGAAAAACTGTTTTTT. V and J are TRBV5-1 and TRBJ1-4, with TRBD1 matching over 8 bases. Germline CDR1 and CDR2: SGHRS and YFSETQ. This CDR3 region has 16 residues. Germline trimming cut 4 bases from V and 8 bases from J; bases unmatched to any gene: 13.